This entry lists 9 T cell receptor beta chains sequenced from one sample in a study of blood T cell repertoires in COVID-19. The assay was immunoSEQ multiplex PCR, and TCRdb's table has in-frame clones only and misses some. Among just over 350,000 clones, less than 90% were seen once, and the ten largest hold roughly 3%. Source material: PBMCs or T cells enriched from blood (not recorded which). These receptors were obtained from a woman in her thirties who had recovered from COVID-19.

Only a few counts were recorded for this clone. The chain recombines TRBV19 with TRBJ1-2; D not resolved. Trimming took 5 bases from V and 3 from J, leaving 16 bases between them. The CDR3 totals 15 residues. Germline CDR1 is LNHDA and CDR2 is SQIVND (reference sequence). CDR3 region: CASSPSILNHYGYTF. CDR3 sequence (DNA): TGTGCCAGTAGTCCCTCTATTCTAAACCACTATGGCTACACCTTC.

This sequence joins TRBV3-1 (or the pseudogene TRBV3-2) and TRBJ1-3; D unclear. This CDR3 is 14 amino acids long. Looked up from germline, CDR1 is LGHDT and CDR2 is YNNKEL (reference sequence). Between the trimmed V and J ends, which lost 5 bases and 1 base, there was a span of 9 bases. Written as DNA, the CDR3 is TGTGCCAGCAGCGAAGCCCGGTCTGGAAACACCATATATTTT. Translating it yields CASSEARSGNTIYF.

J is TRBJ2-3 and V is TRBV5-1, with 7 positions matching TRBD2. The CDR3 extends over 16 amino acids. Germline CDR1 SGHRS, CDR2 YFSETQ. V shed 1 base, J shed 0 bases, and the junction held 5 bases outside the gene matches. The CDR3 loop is CASSLLGGTSTDTQYF. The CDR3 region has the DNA TGCGCCAGCAGCTTGCTGGGGGGGACTAGCACAGATACGCAGTATTTT.

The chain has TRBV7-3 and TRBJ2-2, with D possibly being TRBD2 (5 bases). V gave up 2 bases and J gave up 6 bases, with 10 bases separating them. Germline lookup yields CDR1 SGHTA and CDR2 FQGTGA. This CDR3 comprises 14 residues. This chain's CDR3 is CASSLAEGAGELFF. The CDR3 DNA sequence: TGTGCCAGCAGCTTAGCCGAGGGAGCCGGGGAGCTGTTTTTT.

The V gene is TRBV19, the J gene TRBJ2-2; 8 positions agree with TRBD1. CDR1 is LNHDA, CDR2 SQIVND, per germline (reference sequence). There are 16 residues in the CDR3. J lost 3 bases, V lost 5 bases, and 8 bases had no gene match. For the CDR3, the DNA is TGTGCCAGTAGTCCCTACAGGGGGTTCGACACCGGGGAGCTGTTTTTT. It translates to CASSPYRGFDTGELFF.

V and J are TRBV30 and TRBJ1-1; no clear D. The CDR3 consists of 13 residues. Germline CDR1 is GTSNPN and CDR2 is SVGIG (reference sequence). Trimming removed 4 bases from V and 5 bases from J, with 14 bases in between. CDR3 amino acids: CAWNSWRGTEAFF. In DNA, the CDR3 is TGTGCCTGGAACTCTTGGAGAGGGACTGAAGCTTTCTTT. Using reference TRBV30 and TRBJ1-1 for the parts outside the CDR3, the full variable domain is SQTIHQWPATLVQPVGSPLSLECTVEGTSNPNLYWYRQAAGRGLQLLFYSVGIGQISSEVPQNLSASRPQDRQFILSSKKLLLSDSGFYLCAWNSWRGTEAFFGQGTRLTVV.

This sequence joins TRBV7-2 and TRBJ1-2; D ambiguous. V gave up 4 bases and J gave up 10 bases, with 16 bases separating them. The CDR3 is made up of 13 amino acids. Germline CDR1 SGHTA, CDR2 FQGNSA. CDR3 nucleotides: TGTGCCAGCAGCTGGCCTAATCTTGACTACTACACCTTC. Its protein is CASSWPNLDYYTF.

The CDR3 spells CASRLGGGETQYF. The CDR3 DNA sequence: TGTGCCAGCCGCCTGGGGGGGGGAGAGACCCAGTACTTC. The V call is TRBV12-3 or TRBV12-4, the J call TRBJ2-5; 7 bases line up with TRBD2. This CDR3 contains 13 residues. V lost 8 bases to trimming and J lost 4 bases; unmatched junction nucleotides: 7.

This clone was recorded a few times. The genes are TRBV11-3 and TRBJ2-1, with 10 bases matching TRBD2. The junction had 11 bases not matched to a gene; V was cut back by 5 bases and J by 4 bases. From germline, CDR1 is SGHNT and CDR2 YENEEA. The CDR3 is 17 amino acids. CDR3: CASSLTPTSGTYNEQFF. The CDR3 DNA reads TGTGCCAGCAGCCTAACCCCAACTAGCGGGACGTACAATGAGCAGTTCTTC.